Below are 10 T cell receptor beta chains sequenced from a single sample in a study of Ad26.COV2.S vaccination and SARS-CoV-2 variants. Using immunoSEQ multiplex PCR, the repertoire was profiled, and TCRdb retains in-frame clones only, with some absent. In the table there are more than 150,000 clones, around nine tenths of which are singletons. The specimen comprised peripheral blood, sampled after recovery from COVID-19. These receptors all stem from a human donor who had recovered from COVID-19.

The chain joins TRBV4-1 to TRBJ2-7; the D gene is possibly TRBD1 (6 bases). CDR3 length equals 15 residues. V lost 3 bases to trimming and J lost 2 bases, with 14 bases between them. The germline V gene has CDR1 MGHRA and CDR2 YSYEKL. DNA of the CDR3: TGCGCCAGCAGCCAGCCGGGCAGGGGAGCCTACGAGCAGTACTTC. Its protein product is CASSQPGRGAYEQYF.

The rearrangement uses TRBV28 and TRBJ2-1; D ambiguous. CDR1 is MDHEN, CDR2 SYDVKM, per germline. V was cut by 5 bases and J by 8 bases, with 19 bases left in between. CDR3 length equals 15 residues. The CDR3: CASSAPGNSGYEQFF. The CDR3, as DNA: TGTGCCAGCAGTGCTCCAGGAAATTCGGGTTATGAGCAGTTCTTC.

The chain uses TRBV18 and TRBJ2-7; D is ambiguous. The V gene lost 4 bases and the J gene lost 0 bases, with 28 bases spanning the gap. Germline lookup yields CDR1 KGHSH and CDR2 LQKENI. The CDR3 is made up of 20 amino acids. The CDR3 is CASSQRHIEYIGSNSYEQYF. The CDR3 nucleotides read TGTGCCAGCTCACAACGACACATAGAGTATATAGGGTCTAACTCCTACGAGCAGTACTTC.

The J gene is TRBJ1-1, the V gene TRBV11-2; the match to TRBD1 covers 7 bases. This CDR3 is 14 amino acids long. CDR1 SGHAT and CDR2 FQNNGV come from the germline V gene. Trimming cost V 4 bases and J 7 bases; bases outside gene matches: 9. CDR3 sequence (DNA): TGTGCCAGCAGCTATACAGGGGAGGGCGGTGAAGCTTTCTTT. It codes for CASSYTGEGGEAFF.

The CDR3 protein is CASSSRSSYEQYF. CDR3 nucleotides: TGTGCCAGCAGCTCACGGAGTTCCTACGAGCAGTACTTC. The V gene is TRBV11-3, the J gene TRBJ2-7; no firm D call. Looked up from germline, CDR1 is SGHNT and CDR2 is YENEEA. V was trimmed by 4 bases and J by 1 base, leaving 8 bases between them. The CDR3 contains 13 residues.

J is TRBJ1-1 and V is TRBV29-1, with D possibly matching TRBD1 (6 bases). This CDR3 comprises 13 residues. CDR1 is SQVTM and CDR2 is ANQGSEA in the germline V gene. In nucleotides, the CDR3 is TGCGGGCGGGTGGGGGGCTCGAACACTGAAGCTTTCTTT. As protein: CGRVGGSNTEAFF.

This clone was recorded only once. This chain uses TRBV6-1 with TRBJ2-5; weak D call: TRBD2 (6 bases). Trimming left V 1 base short and J 5 bases short, with 14 bases between. CDR3 length equals 15 residues. Germline V CDR1 and CDR2: MNHNS, SASEGT. The CDR3 DNA sequence: TGTGCCAGCAGTGAAGAGACAATTCGGGGGGAGACCCAGTACTTC. Amino acids: CASSEETIRGETQYF.

The CDR3: CASSLFPGNTEAFF. The CDR3 DNA is TGTGCCAGCAGCTTATTCCCAGGGAACACTGAAGCTTTCTTT. The chain is built from TRBV7-3 and TRBJ1-1; no clear D gene. Germline V gives CDR1 SGHTA, CDR2 FQGTGA. Trimming took off 2 bases at V and 1 base at J, with 8 bases between the two ends. This CDR3 spans 14 amino acids.

The chain recombines TRBV7-8 with TRBJ2-6; D gene uncertain. The CDR3 loop spans 15 amino acids. The germline V gene encodes CDR1 SGHVS and CDR2 FQNEAQ. V lost 2 bases and J 0 bases, leaving 5 bases between the germline ends. The CDR3 is CASSLWDSGANVLTF. The CDR3 nucleotides read TGTGCCAGCAGCTTATGGGACTCTGGGGCCAACGTCCTGACTTTC. Full variable domain (outside the CDR3, taken from reference TRBV7-8 and TRBJ2-6): GAGVSQSPRYKVAKRGQDVALRCDPISGHVSLFWYQQALGQGPEFLTYFQNEAQLDKSGLPSDRFFAERPEGSVSTLKIQRTQQEDSAVYLCASSLWDSGANVLTFGAGSRLTVL.

In its sample, this clone is medium-sized. The CDR3 DNA follows: TGCAGCGTCCAAAGGCAGGCCTCCTACGAGCAGTACTTC. The encoded protein is CSVQRQASYEQYF. The chain carries TRBV29-1 and TRBJ2-7, with D unclear. Germline-derived CDR1 and CDR2 are SQVTM and ANQGSEA. The CDR3 has 13 amino acids. Trimming removed 6 bases from V and 0 bases from J, with 12 bases in between.